The present T cell receptor beta chain was sequenced within a study of T cell changes during pregnancy in multiple sclerosis. TCRdb's table, derived via immunoSEQ multiplex PCR, lists solely in-frame clones and lacks some. The sample shows around 60,000 clones, 92% of them seen only once. Per the germline V gene, CDR1 is MDHEN and CDR2 is SYDVKM. J lost 6 bases, V lost 7 bases, and 14 bases had no gene match. The CDR3 extends over 16 amino acids. The receptor's source is a female donor in good health, enrolled as a control in a pregnancy study. The material sequenced was peripheral blood, taken in the third trimester of pregnancy. The rearrangement uses TRBV28 and TRBJ2-1; 8 bases line up with TRBD1. CDR3 nucleotide sequence: TGTGCCAGCACTTCCAACACCGGGACAGGAGTCAATGAGCAGTTCTTC. Translated, it gives CASTSNTGTGVNEQFF.